This T cell receptor beta chain was captured in a study of vaccination effects on CD4 cells after COVID-19 (dated by TCRdb to between 2021 and 2024). Study-level background: To identify antigen-specific CD4+ T cell clonotypes by their expansion, the ViraFEST assay first stimulated PBMC with viral peptide pools and then applied TCR sequencing. After vaccination, three convalescent patients were sampled both early (day +14) and late (day +241, +227, +161 respectively). Across the study, the median time from the second dose to post-vaccine sampling was 72 days (range 14 to 241). Each well held over 1.5 million PBMC cultured in IMDM containing roughly 5% human AB serum, 8 to 10 IU/ml IL-2 and gentamicin, along with around 9.4 ug/ml peptides. SARS-CoV-2 spike-specific CD4+ TCR repertoires from before and after mRNA vaccination were compared in COVID-19 convalescent patients and in infection-naive vaccine recipients. Altogether, nine to ten COVID-19 convalescent patients and a few SARS-CoV-2-naive healthy vaccine recipients made up the full study. The Oncomine TCR Beta short-read assay on an Illumina iSeq 100 was used to sequence cultures from other donors in the study. The investigation overall reported the following: The study was limited by a small number of convalescent patients, and early post-infection timepoints were lacking. At late post-vaccination timepoints, both infection-induced and vaccine-induced clones showed marked clonal contraction, consistent with waning T cell responses. For convalescent patients, new clones induced by the vaccine made up most of the post-vaccine spike-reactive repertoire, and these new clones were largely distinct from the clones induced by infection.

After 10 days of culture, CD4+ T cells were isolated with the EasySep CD4+ T cell isolation kit. PCR-confirmed SARS-CoV-2 infection had occurred in convalescent patients between March and December 2020, before the Alpha, Beta and Delta variants emerged in the United States. Two doses of either the BNT162b2 or the mRNA-1273 mRNA SARS-CoV-2 vaccine were administered to participants. On days 3 and 7, half of the culture medium was replaced with fresh IL-2-containing medium. Unless noted otherwise, every peptide stimulation condition was grown in triplicate wells. Using Ficoll-Paque Plus gradient centrifugation, PBMC were separated from whole blood and then either used fresh or cryopreserved at -140C. Genomic DNA was extracted from cultured CD4+ T cells with the QIAamp micro DNA kit. As concerns this clone: Which antigen it targets is not known. Base qualities are not recorded, but no much larger clone differs from it by a single base.

The receptor library was made with the immunoSEQ multiplex PCR assay. DNA from the cultured and isolated CD4+ T cells underwent TCR beta CDR3 sequencing. The paper's data handling went like this. The analysis removed non-productive TCR sequences, trimmed reads to the CDR3 region, and retained only CDR3s that were 7 or more amino acids long. The MANAFEST web app was used to identify antigen-specific clonotypes by comparing expansion in peptide wells with expansion in reference cultures. For clones to be considered positive, expansion at FDR<0.05 versus reference and all other wells, an odds ratio above 5, and a frequency above 0.1% in two replicate wells were required. Cross-reactive clonotypes were defined as significantly expanded in SARS-CoV-2 spike wells and in at least one common cold coronavirus spike condition. CDR3 similarity was assessed by Levenshtein distance with the stringdist R package, and unrooted trees were built with ape in R 3.6.1. TCRdb limited this immuneACCESS table to in-frame rearrangements with V and J called. A share of clones is missing; checked studies link under half to unresolved V genes, and the rest is unexplained. That table furnishes V, J and clone size, whereas the DNA furnished D and trimming. Present in this sample are some 50,000 clones, around three quarters of which were seen just once. Approximately 5.4% of the sample comes from the top ten.

The sequencing here drew on CD4+ T cells from PBMCs cultured without peptide, taken after COVID-19 vaccination. This clonotype was sampled from a human donor who had a prior SARS-CoV-2 infection.

The CDR3 reads CASSRILNTEAFF. The DNA sequence is TGTGCCAGCAGCCGCATTCTGAACACTGAAGCTTTCTTT. The chain joins TRBV5-4 to TRBJ1-1; the D gene is not confidently resolved. From the cysteine through the phenylalanine, the CDR3 covers 13 amino acids. Only the CDR3 DNA is retained, 39 bases long and in frame from the first base. V was cut back by 4 bases and J by 0 bases, leaving a gap of 7 bases between them. The germline V gene (reference sequence) specifies SGHNT as CDR1 and YYREEE as CDR2.